These 2 T cell receptor beta chains came from one sample sequenced in a study of beta chain features in type 1 diabetes. Study results and caveats: All four CD4+ subsets from Type 1 diabetes patients carried moderately but significantly shorter TCRB CDR3s.

These TCRs are of unknown antigen specificity. cDNA synthesis used the whole RNA isolate, giving expressed TCRB sequences. Data came from immunoSEQ multiplex PCR; TCRdb stores just in-frame clones and leaves some out. The sample has approximately 150,000 clones; about 13% are singletons. Sequenced input: central memory CD4+ T cells from blood. These receptors originate from a young man with type 1 diabetes.

By share, this clone ranks as medium-sized. The rearrangement uses TRBV29-1 and TRBJ2-5; a weak D match, TRBD2 (5 bases). From germline, CDR1 is SQVTM and CDR2 ANQGSEA. V was shortened by 8 bases and J by 2 bases, with 15 bases between the two germline ends. The CDR3 sequence is 13 residues long. The CDR3 sequence is CSSAAGNQETQYF. In DNA, the CDR3 is TGCAGCTCAGCGGCCGGTAATCAAGAGACCCAGTACTTC. Complete variable domain (other parts from reference TRBV29-1 and TRBJ2-5): SAVISQKPSRDICQRGTSLTIQCQVDSQVTMMFWYRQQPGQSLTLIATANQGSEATYESGFVIDKFPISRPNLTFSTLTVSNMSPEDSSIYLCSSAAGNQETQYFGPGTRLLVL.

In this sample, this clone turned up a few times. The V gene is TRBV18, the J gene TRBJ1-5; the D is unclear. This CDR3 has 13 amino acids. V gave up 2 bases and J gave up 5 bases, with 7 bases separating them. The germline CDR1 and CDR2 sequences are KGHSH and LQKENI. The CDR3 nucleotides read TGTGCCAGCTCACCAGGGAACGATCAGCCCCAGCATTTT. It codes for CASSPGNDQPQHF.